This T cell receptor beta chain was obtained from a study of blood T cell repertoires in COVID-19. The overall study: Some COVID-19 samples were acute and others convalescent; all came from the United States, Italy and Spain. PBMCs, B-cell-depleted T cells, or T cells were the source of the cDNA or gDNA that made up the material.

In the authors' workflow: Reference gene primer amplification gave nucleated cell count estimates. Sequencing used immunoSEQ multiplex PCR; TCRdb keeps in-frame clones, though not all of them. V and J calls and clone size are as listed in that table; D and trimming were resolved from the DNA. The repertoire includes 190,000 or so clones, around 90% of them detected once, and about 2.6% sits in the top ten. CDR1 MGHRA and CDR2 YSYEKL come from the germline V gene. The CDR3 totals 15 residues. Trimming at V came to 3 bases and at J to 0 bases, leaving 4 bases not matched to a gene. Sequencing was performed on peripheral blood. The genes are TRBV4-1 and TRBJ1-1, with 7 bases matching TRBD1. The sequence derives from a man aged 40-55 years with active or convalescent COVID-19. As DNA, the CDR3 is TGCGCCAGCAGCCACCGACAGGGAGTGAACACTGAAGCTTTCTTT. Translation gives CASSHRQGVNTEAFF.